These T cell receptor beta chains were read from a single sample in a study of T-cell memory formation after mild COVID-19. TCRdb independently ran MiXCR on the 5' RACE reads; one entry per CDR3 protein. Of 180,000 or so distinct CDR3 sequences listed, roughly 10% are singletons. Sample: PBMCs or a T cell subset sorted from them (not recorded which). Every receptor here comes from a man younger than 30 who had mild COVID-19 (a few samples of this study predate the infection). Cell type and time point are not known. CDR3s include the opening cysteine and the closing phenylalanine or tryptophan. Fields, in order: D gene, J gene, clone size, V gene, CDR3 DNA, CDR3 protein. D genes are given only for firm matches. Rows may omit the clone size; those that give it use once, few, many or a size class.

TRBD2 TRBJ2-3 medium-sized TRBV20-1 TGCAGTGCTAGCCAAAGAACTAGCGGGACAGATACGCAGTATTTT CSASQRTSGTDTQYF
TRBD2 TRBJ2-2 few TRBV5-1 TGCGCCAGCAGCTCGACTAGCGGGGGGCATGGGGAGCTGTTTTTT CASSSTSGGHGELFF
TRBD2 TRBJ2-1 few TRBV28 TGTGCCAGCAAAGCAGCGGGGGGGCCATTAAATGAGCAGTTCTTC CASKAAGGPLNEQFF
TRBD1 TRBJ2-2 NA TRBV3-1 TGTGCCAGCAGCCGACAGGGAGTGGGAACCGGGGAGCTGTTTTTT CASSRQGVGTGELFF
TRBD1 TRBJ1-4 NA TRBV4-3 TGCGCCAGCAGCCAAGATTCTCAGAAGGACAGGGGGAATGAAAAACTGTTTTTT CASSQDSQKDRGNEKLFF
NA TRBJ2-2 many TRBV4-2 TGTGCCAGCAGCCAAGACGGTGGCACCGGGGAGCTGTTTTTT CASSQDGGTGELFF
TRBD2 TRBJ2-1 NA TRBV20-1 TGCAGTGCTAGAGATCCAAGCGGGGGGGCGAGCTACAATGAGCAGTTCTTC CSARDPSGGASYNEQFF
NA TRBJ1-6 few TRBV9 TGTGCCAGCAGCGTAGGGACTAACTCCTATAATTCACCCCTCCACTTT CASSVGTNSYNSPLHF
NA TRBJ1-1 few TRBV7-9 TGTGCCAGCAGCCAAGACAGCGCTGCGGGCACTGAAGCTTTCTTT CASSQDSAAGTEAFF
NA TRBJ2-3 many TRBV29-1 TGCAGCGCAATGCGCGGGGCTGGCACAGATACGCAGTATTTT CSAMRGAGTDTQYF
NA TRBJ1-4 NA TRBV20-1 TGCAGTGCCCCAAGGACAGTATCTAATGAAAAACTGTTTTTT CSAPRTVSNEKLFF
NA TRBJ1-2 NA TRBV9 TGTGCGTCGGCGAAGGGGGTCGAAGACTATGGCTACACCTTC CASAKGVEDYGYTF
TRBD2 TRBJ2-4 few TRBV7-6 TGTGCCAGCAGCTCAACAATAGCGGGGGCCCTTGGTGTCAAAAACATTCAGTACTTC CASSSTIAGALGVKNIQYF
NA TRBJ2-3 few TRBV7-9 TGTGCCAGCAAGACTTATAGCACAGATACGCAGTATTTT CASKTYSTDTQYF
NA TRBJ1-4 NA TRBV9 TGTGCCAGCAGCACCCAGGGGACTAATGAAAAACTGTTTTTT CASSTQGTNEKLFF
NA TRBJ1-4 few TRBV29-1 TGCAGCGTTGCGGGACACCCGAATGAAAAACTGTTTTTT CSVAGHPNEKLFF
TRBD1 TRBJ1-5 few TRBV4-2 TGTGCCAGCAGCCAAGATCAGGGGGCCATGGATCAGCCCCAGCATTTT CASSQDQGAMDQPQHF
NA TRBJ2-6 many TRBV10-3 TGTGCCATCAGTGAGTCGATCGGGACTGGGGCCAACGTCCTGACTTTC CAISESIGTGANVLTF
NA TRBJ1-5 few TRBV6-6 TGTGCCAGCAGTTACTCGAGAAGGTTCTCCGATCAGCCCCAGCATTTT CASSYSRRFSDQPQHF
NA TRBJ1-6 few TRBV4-1 TGCGCCAGCAGCCAACTCGGGGTTTCACCCCTCCACTTT CASSQLGVSPLHF
NA TRBJ2-3 few TRBV4-1 TGCGCCAGCAGCCAGAATGACTGGGTCCGAGATACGCAGTATTTT CASSQNDWVRDTQYF
NA TRBJ1-4 NA TRBV28 TGTGCCAGCAGTCCCTCGGCAGGGAATGAAAAACTGTTTTTT CASSPSAGNEKLFF
TRBD2 TRBJ2-5 few TRBV5-6 TGTGCCAGCAGCCCTGGACTAGCGGGGATATACTTC CASSPGLAGIYF
NA TRBJ1-5 NA TRBV5-6 TGTGCCAGCAGCTCTCAGACAGTACCCAATCAGCCCCAGCATTTT CASSSQTVPNQPQHF
NA TRBJ2-5 few TRBV20-1 TGCAGTGCTAAATGGGACCAAGAGACCCAGTACTTC CSAKWDQETQYF
NA TRBJ2-2 NA TRBV5-5 TGTGCCAGCAGCTTGGACACAGCCGGGGAGCTGTTTTTT CASSLDTAGELFF